This TCR beta chain was profiled in a study of technical replicates of blood from a handful of donors (dated by TCRdb to about 2017). From cysteine to phenylalanine, the CDR3 is 14 amino acids long. The DNA shown is the 42-base CDR3, in frame from base 1. V is reduced by 6 bases and J by 3 bases, leaving a spacing of 15 bases between them. For CDR1 and CDR2, the germline V gene lists MDHEN and SYDVKM. With respect to this clone: Its antigen is unknown. Base qualities are not recorded, but no much larger clone differs from it by a single base.

The library was obtained by the immunoSEQ multiplex PCR assay. Drawn from immuneACCESS, this table holds only the in-frame rearrangements with V and J called that TCRdb kept. Clones are partly lost; checked studies trace under half to an unresolved V gene and leave the rest unexplained. The sample contains 74,000 or so clones, about nine tenths of them found a single time. The ten largest clones represent approximately 0.4% of the sample. The sequence was collected from a human donor in good health. Recombination joined TRBV28 with TRBJ2-7; the best D guess is TRBD2, with 5 bases matching. Specimen: T cells isolated from PBMCs. The DNA is as follows: TGTGCCAGCAGAATAAGTTACAGCGGCTACGAGCAGTACTTC. Translated, it reads CASRISYSGYEQYF.